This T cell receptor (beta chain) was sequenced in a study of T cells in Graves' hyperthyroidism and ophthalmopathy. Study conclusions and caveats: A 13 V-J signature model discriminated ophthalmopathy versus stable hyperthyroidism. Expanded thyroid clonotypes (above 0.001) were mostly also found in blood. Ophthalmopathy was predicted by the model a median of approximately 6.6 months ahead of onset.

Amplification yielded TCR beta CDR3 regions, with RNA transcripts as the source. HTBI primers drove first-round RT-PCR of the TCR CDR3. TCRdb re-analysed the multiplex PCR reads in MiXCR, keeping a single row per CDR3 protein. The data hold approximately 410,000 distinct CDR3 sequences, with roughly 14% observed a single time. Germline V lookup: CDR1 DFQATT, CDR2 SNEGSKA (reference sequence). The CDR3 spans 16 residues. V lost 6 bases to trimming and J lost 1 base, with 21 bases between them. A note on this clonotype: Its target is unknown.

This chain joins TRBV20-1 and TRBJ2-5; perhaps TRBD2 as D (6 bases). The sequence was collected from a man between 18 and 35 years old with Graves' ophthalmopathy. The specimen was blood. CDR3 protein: CSASLRGGGVQETQYF. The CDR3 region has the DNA TGCAGTGCATCCCTACGGGGAGGAGGAGTCCAAGAGACCCAGTACTTC.